This TCR beta chain is from a study of technical replicates of blood from several donors. Sequencing used immunoSEQ multiplex PCR; TCRdb keeps in-frame clones, though not all of them. This table has roughly 87,000 clones, 75% to 95% appearing once. CDR1 is ENHRY and CDR2 is SYGVKD in the germline V gene. The CDR3 has 17 amino acids. V lost 0 bases, J lost 1 base, and 6 bases stayed unmatched. This sequence originates from a human donor in good health. This rearrangement joins TRBV10-3 to TRBJ2-1, with 7 bases aligning to TRBD2. Specimen: T cells isolated from PBMCs. CDR3 sequence: CAISESSGRDSYNEQFF. CDR3 nucleotides: TGTGCCATCAGTGAGTCGAGTGGGAGGGATTCCTACAATGAGCAGTTCTTC.